Sequencing of this T cell receptor beta chain was carried out in a study of blood T cells in healthy people across ages. Study-level points and caveats: Donor CMV status was unknown, possibly confounding expanded clonotype changes.

A J-beta primer mix and a sample-barcoded 5' primer were used in a second PCR of about 7 to 12 cycles. Via MiXCR, TCRdb re-called the 5' RACE reads, giving one row per CDR3 protein. The sample shows approximately 290,000 distinct CDR3 sequences, roughly a quarter of them seen only once. This clonotype was observed a handful of times. Antigen unknown. CDR1 is MDHEN, CDR2 SYDVKM, per germline. The CDR3 spans 14 residues. After removal of 6 bases from V and 1 base from J, the junction contained 3 bases not matched to a gene. The sequenced sample consisted of blood. V gene TRBV28 combines with J gene TRBJ2-5; 9 bases agree with TRBD2. This sequence originates from a woman in her 70s in good health. CDR3 in DNA: TGTGCCAGCAGGCTACTAGCGGGCCAAGAGACCCAGTACTTC. Its protein product is CASRLLAGQETQYF.